This TCR beta chain was identified in a study of blood T cell repertoires in COVID-19. Overall study context: T cells, B-cell-depleted T cells, or PBMCs supplied cDNA or gDNA.

The CDR3 loop spans 14 amino acids. Germline CDR1 reads KGHSH; CDR2 reads LQKENI. V was clipped by 3 bases and J by 4 bases, with 12 bases between them. Assignment of participants to cohorts was predicated upon participant-reported clinical history. The authors' processing: It was from reference gene primer amplification that nucleated cell counts were estimated. Assay used: immunoSEQ multiplex PCR; TCRdb lists only in-frame clones, some missing. V, J and clone size reflect that table, while D and trimming were determined from the DNA. The table has a few hundred thousand clones, approximately 88% seen once.

The chain employs TRBV18 and TRBJ1-2; D gene uncertain. This TCR was recovered from a woman aged 40 to 50 with acute COVID-19. Material for sequencing was PBMCs or T cells enriched from blood (not recorded which). The CDR3 bases are TGTGCCAGCTCACCTCCCGGGAGAAGCTATGGCTACACCTTC. Translating gives CASSPPGRSYGYTF.